A selection of T cell receptor beta chains follows, all from one sample in a study of regulatory T cells in long-lasting Graves disease. TCRdb reprocessed the multiplex PCR reads via MiXCR and lists one record per CDR3 protein. The table lists roughly 500,000 distinct CDR3 sequences, 12% of them singletons, with 7.5% to 9% in the top ten. These data were also filed under a second study, of T cells in Graves' hyperthyroidism and ophthalmopathy.

The source material was peripheral blood mononuclear cells (PBMCs), sampled at new diagnosis, from a patient treated with antithyroid drugs. Source of these receptors: a woman in her thirties with Graves disease. The CDR3 runs from the conserved cysteine through the conserved F or W. The D gene is left open where the match is weak. Clone size is not always given. Where it is, it says once, few, many or a class for expanded clones.

J gene: TRBJ2-3; V gene: TRBV7-9; D gene: -; clone size: few; CDR3 DNA: TGTGCCAGCAGGAGATGGGAGGTAGATACGCAGTATTTT; CDR3 protein: CASRRWEVDTQYF
J gene: TRBJ2-1; V gene: TRBV13; D gene: TRBD2; clone size: -; CDR3 DNA: TGTGCCAGCAGCTCTAGCGGGACCCCAAACGGTGAGCAGTTCTTC; CDR3 protein: CASSSSGTPNGEQFF
J gene: TRBJ2-1; V gene: TRBV28; D gene: -; clone size: many; CDR3 DNA: TGTGCCAGCATTCCCCGCGCCCAGAAGGCCTCCTACAATGAGCAGTTCTTC; CDR3 protein: CASIPRAQKASYNEQFF
J gene: TRBJ1-5; V gene: TRBV28; D gene: -; clone size: -; CDR3 DNA: TGTGCCAGCAGTCCTAAAGCCCCGAATCAGCCCCAGCATTTT; CDR3 protein: CASSPKAPNQPQHF
J gene: TRBJ2-7; V gene: TRBV29-1; D gene: -; clone size: few; CDR3 DNA: TGCAGCGTTGACCGATCCTACGAGCAGTACTTC; CDR3 protein: CSVDRSYEQYF
J gene: TRBJ2-1; V gene: TRBV19; D gene: -; clone size: -; CDR3 DNA: TGTGCCAGTAGTCTATTAGGGCGGATCAATGAGCAGTTCTTC; CDR3 protein: CASSLLGRINEQFF
J gene: TRBJ2-1; V gene: TRBV14; D gene: TRBD2; clone size: many; CDR3 DNA: TGTGCCATTAGACAGCGGGGGAACAATGAGCAGTTCTTC; CDR3 protein: CAIRQRGNNEQFF
J gene: TRBJ1-4; V gene: TRBV12-3/TRBV12-4; D gene: -; clone size: many; CDR3 DNA: TGTGCCAGCAGTTTTCTGGCAGACGAAAAACTGTTTTTT; CDR3 protein: CASSFLADEKLFF
J gene: TRBJ1-6; V gene: TRBV6-5; D gene: TRBD1; clone size: many; CDR3 DNA: TGTGCCAGCAGTTACGCAAAAACCAACGGGACAGGAGCTTATTCACCCCTCCACTTT; CDR3 protein: CASSYAKTNGTGAYSPLHF
J gene: TRBJ2-7; V gene: TRBV11-2; D gene: -; clone size: many; CDR3 DNA: TGTGCCAGCAGCTTTCATTACGAGCAGTACTTC; CDR3 protein: CASSFHYEQYF
J gene: TRBJ1-5; V gene: TRBV10-2; D gene: TRBD1; clone size: few; CDR3 DNA: TGCGCCAGCAGAGCCGGGACAGGGATCAATCAGCCCCAGCATTTT; CDR3 protein: CASRAGTGINQPQHF
J gene: TRBJ2-2; V gene: TRBV9; D gene: -; clone size: few; CDR3 DNA: TGTGCCAGCAGCGTATCTGGATCCACGAACACCGGGGAGCTGTTTTTT; CDR3 protein: CASSVSGSTNTGELFF
J gene: TRBJ1-3; V gene: TRBV28; D gene: -; clone size: many; CDR3 DNA: TGTGCCAGCAGGGATCAGGGAATAGGCGGAAACACCATATATTTT; CDR3 protein: CASRDQGIGGNTIYF
J gene: TRBJ2-1; V gene: TRBV19; D gene: -; clone size: -; CDR3 DNA: TGTGCCAGTAGTATGGTAAAAACACACGTCCTCGTGTTTAATGAGCAGTTCTTC; CDR3 protein: CASSMVKTHVLVFNEQFF
J gene: TRBJ2-1; V gene: TRBV10-3; D gene: TRBD1; clone size: many; CDR3 DNA: TGTGCCATCAGTGGGAAGCAGGGGGCAGGACATGAGCAGTTCTTC; CDR3 protein: CAISGKQGAGHEQFF
J gene: TRBJ1-3; V gene: TRBV10-3; D gene: -; clone size: few; CDR3 DNA: TGTGCCATCAGTGACCCCTGGCAGGGATCCATATATTTT; CDR3 protein: CAISDPWQGSIYF
J gene: TRBJ2-3; V gene: TRBV3-1; D gene: -; clone size: -; CDR3 DNA: TGTGCCAGCAGCCAAGATTGGTCGGGAGCTAGCACAGATACGCAGTATTTT; CDR3 protein: CASSQDWSGASTDTQYF
J gene: TRBJ1-5; V gene: TRBV28; D gene: -; clone size: many; CDR3 DNA: TGTGCCAGCAGTCTGACAGCCCCTTCCAATCAGCCCCAGCATTTT; CDR3 protein: CASSLTAPSNQPQHF
J gene: TRBJ1-2; V gene: TRBV7-2; D gene: TRBD1; clone size: many; CDR3 DNA: TGTGCCAGCAGTACGACAGGGACCTTCTATGGCTACACCTTC; CDR3 protein: CASSTTGTFYGYTF
J gene: TRBJ1-4; V gene: TRBV20-1; D gene: TRBD1; clone size: many; CDR3 DNA: TGCAGTGCTAGAAGGGACAGGGGTTATGAAAAACTGTTTTTT; CDR3 protein: CSARRDRGYEKLFF
J gene: TRBJ2-1; V gene: TRBV28; D gene: -; clone size: many; CDR3 DNA: TGTGCCAGCAATCCGGGACTAAGGGGGAATGAGCAGTTCTTC; CDR3 protein: CASNPGLRGNEQFF